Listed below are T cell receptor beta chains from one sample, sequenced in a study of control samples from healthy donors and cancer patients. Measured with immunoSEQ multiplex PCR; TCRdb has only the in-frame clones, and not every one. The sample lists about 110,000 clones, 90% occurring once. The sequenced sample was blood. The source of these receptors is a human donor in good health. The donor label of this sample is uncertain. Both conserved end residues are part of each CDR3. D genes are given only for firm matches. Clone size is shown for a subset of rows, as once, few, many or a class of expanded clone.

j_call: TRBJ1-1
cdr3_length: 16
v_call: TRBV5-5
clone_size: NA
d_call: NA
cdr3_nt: TGTGCCAGCAGCTACGGGACTCCAGGAGCGAACACTGAAGCTTTCTTT
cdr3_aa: CASSYGTPGANTEAFF

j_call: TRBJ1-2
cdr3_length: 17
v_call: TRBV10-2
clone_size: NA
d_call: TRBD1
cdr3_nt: TGCGCCAGCAGTAGGGCGGATACCGGGACAGCGGACTATGGCTACACCTTC
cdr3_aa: CASSRADTGTADYGYTF

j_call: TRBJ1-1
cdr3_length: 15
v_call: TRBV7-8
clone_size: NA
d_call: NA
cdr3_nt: TGTGCCAGCAGCTGGGACAAAAATATGAACACTGAAGCTTTCTTT
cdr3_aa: CASSWDKNMNTEAFF

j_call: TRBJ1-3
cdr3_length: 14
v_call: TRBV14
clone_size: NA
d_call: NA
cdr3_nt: TGTGCCAGCAGCTTGAGGGGCTGGATAAACACCATATATTTT
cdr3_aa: CASSLRGWINTIYF

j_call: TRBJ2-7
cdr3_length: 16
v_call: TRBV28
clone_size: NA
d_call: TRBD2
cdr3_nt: TGTGCCAGCAGTTCCGGACTAGCGGGGCTTGACTACGAGCAGTACTTC
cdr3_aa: CASSSGLAGLDYEQYF

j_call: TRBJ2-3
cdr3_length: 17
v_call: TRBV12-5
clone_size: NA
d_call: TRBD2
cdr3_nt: TGTGCTAGTGGTTTGGGCGCGACTAGCGGGGGTCCAGATACGCAGTATTTT
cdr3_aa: CASGLGATSGGPDTQYF

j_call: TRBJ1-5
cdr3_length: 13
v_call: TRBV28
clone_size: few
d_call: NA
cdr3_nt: TGTGCCAGCAGGGAACCTAACAATCAGCCCCAGCATTTT
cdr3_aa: CASREPNNQPQHF

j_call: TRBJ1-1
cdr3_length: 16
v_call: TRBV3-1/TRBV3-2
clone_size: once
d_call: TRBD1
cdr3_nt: TGTGCCAGCAGTCAGATCCCGGGACAGGGGACGGAGGAAGCTTTCTTT
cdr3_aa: CASSQIPGQGTEEAFF

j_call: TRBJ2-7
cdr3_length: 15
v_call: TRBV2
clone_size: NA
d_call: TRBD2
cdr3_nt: TGTGCCAGCAGAACCCCCGGGACTACCTCCTACGAGCAGTACTTC
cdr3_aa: CASRTPGTTSYEQYF

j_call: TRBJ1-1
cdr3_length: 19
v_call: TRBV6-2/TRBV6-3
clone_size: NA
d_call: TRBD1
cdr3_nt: TGTGCCAGCAGTTACGGGGTTATGGGACAGCAAGACATGAACACTGAAGCTTTCTTT
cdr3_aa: CASSYGVMGQQDMNTEAFF

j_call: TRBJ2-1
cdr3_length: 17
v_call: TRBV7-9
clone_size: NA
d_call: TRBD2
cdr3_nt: TGTGCCAGCAGCTCCGGACTAGCGGCGAGCTCCTACAATGAGCAGTTCTTC
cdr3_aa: CASSSGLAASSYNEQFF

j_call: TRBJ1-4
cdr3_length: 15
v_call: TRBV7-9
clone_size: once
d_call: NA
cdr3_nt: TGTGCCAGCAGCCCCGGGACCGTAATAGAGGAAAAACTGTTTTTT
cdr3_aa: CASSPGTVIEEKLFF

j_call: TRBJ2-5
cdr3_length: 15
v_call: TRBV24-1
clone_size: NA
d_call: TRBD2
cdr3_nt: TGTGCCACCGGGAGGGATACGGAACCTCAAGAGACCCAGTACTTC
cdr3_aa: CATGRDTEPQETQYF

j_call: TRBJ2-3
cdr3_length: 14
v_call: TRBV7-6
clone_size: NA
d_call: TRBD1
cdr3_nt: TGTGCCAGCAGCAATACAGGGGGCGCGGATACGCAGTATTTT
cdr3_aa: CASSNTGGADTQYF

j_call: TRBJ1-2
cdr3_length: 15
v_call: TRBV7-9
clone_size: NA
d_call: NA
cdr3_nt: TGTGCCAGCAGCTTAGCGGGGCAGGGAAGGGGTGGCTACACCTTC
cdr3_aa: CASSLAGQGRGGYTF

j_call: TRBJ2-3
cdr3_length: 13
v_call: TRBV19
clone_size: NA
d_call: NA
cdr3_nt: TGTGCCAGTAGTGCCTCGGGGACAGATACGCAGTATTTT
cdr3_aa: CASSASGTDTQYF

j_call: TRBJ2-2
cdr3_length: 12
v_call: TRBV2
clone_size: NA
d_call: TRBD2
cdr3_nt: TGTGCCAGCACGGGGGGGAACGGGGAGCTGTTTTTT
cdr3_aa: CASTGGNGELFF

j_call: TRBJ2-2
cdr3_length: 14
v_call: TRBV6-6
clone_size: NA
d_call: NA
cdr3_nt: TGTGCCAGCAGTTACTCGATCAACCCCGGGGAGCTGTTTTTT
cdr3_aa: CASSYSINPGELFF

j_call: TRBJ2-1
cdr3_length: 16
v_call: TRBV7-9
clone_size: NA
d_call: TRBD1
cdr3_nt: TGTGCCAGCAGCTTCGGACAGGGGTCCACCCTCTATGAGCAGTTCTTC
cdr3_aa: CASSFGQGSTLYEQFF

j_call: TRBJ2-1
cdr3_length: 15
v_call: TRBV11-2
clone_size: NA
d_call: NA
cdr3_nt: TGTGCCAGCAGCCTCTCTCCATTCTCCTACAATGAGCAGTTCTTC
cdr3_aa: CASSLSPFSYNEQFF

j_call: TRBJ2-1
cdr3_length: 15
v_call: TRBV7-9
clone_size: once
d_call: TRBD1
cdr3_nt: TGTGCCAGCAGCTTGGACCGGGACAGGGTCAATGAGCAGTTCTTC
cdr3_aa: CASSLDRDRVNEQFF

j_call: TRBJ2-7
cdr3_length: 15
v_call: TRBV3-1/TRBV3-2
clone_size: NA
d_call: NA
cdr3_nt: TGTGCCAGCAGCCAAGAGCGGGGCAGGGGTGACGAGCAGTACTTC
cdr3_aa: CASSQERGRGDEQYF

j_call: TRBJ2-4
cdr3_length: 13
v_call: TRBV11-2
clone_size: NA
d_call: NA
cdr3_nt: TGTGCCAGCAGCTTCGCCGGTGAGAACATTCAGTACTTC
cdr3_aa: CASSFAGENIQYF

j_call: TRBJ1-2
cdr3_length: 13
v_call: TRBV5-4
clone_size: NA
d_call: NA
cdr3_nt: TGTGCCAGCAGCTTAAACTTAAACTATGGCTACACCTTC
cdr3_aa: CASSLNLNYGYTF

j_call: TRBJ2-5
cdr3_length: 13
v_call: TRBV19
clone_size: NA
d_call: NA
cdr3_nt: TGTGCCACGAACACAGGGATTGGCGAGACCCAGTACTTC
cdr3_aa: CATNTGIGETQYF

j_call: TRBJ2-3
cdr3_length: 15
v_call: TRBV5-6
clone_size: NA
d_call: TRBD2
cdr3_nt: TGTGCCAGCAGCGCGGAGCGGGGGGGCTGGGATACGCAGTATTTT
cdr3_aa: CASSAERGGWDTQYF

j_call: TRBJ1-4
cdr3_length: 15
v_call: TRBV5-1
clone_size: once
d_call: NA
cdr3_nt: TGCGCCAGCAGCTCATCGACAGGACAAGCGGGAAAACTGTTTTTT
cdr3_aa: CASSSSTGQAGKLFF

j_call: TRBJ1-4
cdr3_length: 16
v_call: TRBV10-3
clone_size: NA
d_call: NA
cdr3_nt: TGTGCCATCAGTGAGTCGCCCGGAGAAGGATACGAAAAACTGTTTTTT
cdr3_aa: CAISESPGEGYEKLFF

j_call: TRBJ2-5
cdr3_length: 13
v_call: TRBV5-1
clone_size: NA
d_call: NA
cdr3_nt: TGCGCCAGCAGCTTGTGGGGGGAAGAGACCCAGTACTTC
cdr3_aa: CASSLWGEETQYF

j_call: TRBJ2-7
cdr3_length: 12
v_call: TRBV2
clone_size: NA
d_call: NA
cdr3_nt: TGTGCCAGCAAGATGGAAGCCTACGAGCAGTACTTC
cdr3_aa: CASKMEAYEQYF

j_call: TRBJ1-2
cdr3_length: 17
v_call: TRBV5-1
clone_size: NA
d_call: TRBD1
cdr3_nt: TGCGCCAGCAGCCAAGGGTTAGGGACAGGTACGAACTATGGCTACACCTTC
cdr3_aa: CASSQGLGTGTNYGYTF

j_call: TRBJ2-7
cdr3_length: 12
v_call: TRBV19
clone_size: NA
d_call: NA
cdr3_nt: TGTGCCTGCGAGGACTCCCTCTACGAGCAGTACTTC
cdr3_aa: CACEDSLYEQYF

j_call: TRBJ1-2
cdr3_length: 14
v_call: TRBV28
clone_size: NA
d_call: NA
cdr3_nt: TGTGCCAGCAGTTTAGGGGGTATTTACTATGGCTACACCTTC
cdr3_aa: CASSLGGIYYGYTF

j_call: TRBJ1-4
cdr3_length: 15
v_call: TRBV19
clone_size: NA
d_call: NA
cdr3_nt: TGTGCCAGTAGGAATAGAGGAGGTACCAATGAAAAACTGTTTTTT
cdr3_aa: CASRNRGGTNEKLFF

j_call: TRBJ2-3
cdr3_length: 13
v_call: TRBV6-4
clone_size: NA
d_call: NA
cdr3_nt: TGTGCCAGCAGTGTGGATCACACAGATACGCAGTATTTT
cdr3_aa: CASSVDHTDTQYF

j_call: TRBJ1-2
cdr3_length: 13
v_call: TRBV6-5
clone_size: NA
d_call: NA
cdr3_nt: TGTGCCAGCAGTTACGGGGGGCCCTATGGCTACACCTTC
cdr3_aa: CASSYGGPYGYTF

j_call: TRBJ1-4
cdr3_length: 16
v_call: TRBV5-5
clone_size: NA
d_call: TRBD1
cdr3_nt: TGTGCCAGCAGCCAGAATCCGACAGGGCAGAAGGAAAAACTGTTTTTT
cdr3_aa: CASSQNPTGQKEKLFF

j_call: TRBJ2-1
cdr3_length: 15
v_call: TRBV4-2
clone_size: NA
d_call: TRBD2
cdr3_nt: TGTGCCAGCAGCCAAGTTGCGGGGGCCTACAATGAGCAGTTCTTC
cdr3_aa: CASSQVAGAYNEQFF

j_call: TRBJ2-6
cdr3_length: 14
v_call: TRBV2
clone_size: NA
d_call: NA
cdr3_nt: TGTGCCAGCAGGACCGACGGGGGGCCCAACGTCCTGACTTTC
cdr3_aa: CASRTDGGPNVLTF

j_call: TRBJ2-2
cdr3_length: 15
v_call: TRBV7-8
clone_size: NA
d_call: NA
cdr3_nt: TGTGCCAGCAGCTCTAGAGTAGCGAACACCGGGGAGCTGTTTTTT
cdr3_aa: CASSSRVANTGELFF

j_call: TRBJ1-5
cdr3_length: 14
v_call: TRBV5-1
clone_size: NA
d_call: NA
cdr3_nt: TGCGCCAGCAGATTGGGGGGCTCGGATCAGCCCCAGCATTTT
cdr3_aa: CASRLGGSDQPQHF

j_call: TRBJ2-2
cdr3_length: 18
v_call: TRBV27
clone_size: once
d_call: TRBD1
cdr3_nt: TGTGCCAGCAGTTTCCACCAGCCGGGACAGATCTTCGGCGGGGAGCTGTTTTTT
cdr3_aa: CASSFHQPGQIFGGELFF

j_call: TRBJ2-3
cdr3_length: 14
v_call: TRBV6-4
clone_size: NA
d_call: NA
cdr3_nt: TGTGCCAGCAGTGAGGGGGGTGGCACAGATACGCAGTATTTT
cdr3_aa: CASSEGGGTDTQYF

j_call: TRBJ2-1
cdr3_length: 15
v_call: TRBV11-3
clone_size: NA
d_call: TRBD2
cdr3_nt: TGTGCCAGCAGCTTAGGAGGGCGGGGGTCTAATGAGCAGTTCTTC
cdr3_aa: CASSLGGRGSNEQFF

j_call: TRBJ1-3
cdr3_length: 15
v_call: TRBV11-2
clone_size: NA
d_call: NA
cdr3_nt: TGTGCCAGCAGCTTATCCCAGCGGTACGGAAACACCATATATTTT
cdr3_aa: CASSLSQRYGNTIYF

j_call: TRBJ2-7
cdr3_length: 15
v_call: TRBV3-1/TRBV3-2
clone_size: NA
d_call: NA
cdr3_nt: TGTGCCAGCAGCCAAACCGGGACCCGAAGAAACGAGCAGTACTTC
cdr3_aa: CASSQTGTRRNEQYF

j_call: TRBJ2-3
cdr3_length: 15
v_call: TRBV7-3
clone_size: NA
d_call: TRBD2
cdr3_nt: TGTGCCAGCAGTACTAGCGGGGGTAGCACAGATACGCAGTATTTT
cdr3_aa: CASSTSGGSTDTQYF

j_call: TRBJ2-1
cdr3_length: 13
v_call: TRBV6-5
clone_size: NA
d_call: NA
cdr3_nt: TGTGCCAGCAGACCCGGGACATACAATGAGCAGTTCTTC
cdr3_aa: CASRPGTYNEQFF

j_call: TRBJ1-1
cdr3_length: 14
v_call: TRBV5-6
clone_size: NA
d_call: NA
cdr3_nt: TGTGCCAGCAGCTCCGACAGGTTGAACACTGAAGCTTTCTTT
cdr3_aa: CASSSDRLNTEAFF

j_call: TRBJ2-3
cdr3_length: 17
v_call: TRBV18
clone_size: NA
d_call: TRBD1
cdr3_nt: TGTGCCAGCTCACCCTTCAAGGGACAGCCTAGCACAGATACGCAGTATTTT
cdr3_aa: CASSPFKGQPSTDTQYF

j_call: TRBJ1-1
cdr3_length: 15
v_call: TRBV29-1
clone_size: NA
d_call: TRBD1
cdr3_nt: TGCAGCGTTGCTAGGGGGACAGGGGGCCGAACTGAAGCTTTCTTT
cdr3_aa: CSVARGTGGRTEAFF

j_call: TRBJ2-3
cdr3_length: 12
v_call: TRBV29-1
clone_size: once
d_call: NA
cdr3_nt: TGCAGCGCATTCTTGGACCGACATACGCAGTATTTT
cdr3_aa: CSAFLDRHTQYF

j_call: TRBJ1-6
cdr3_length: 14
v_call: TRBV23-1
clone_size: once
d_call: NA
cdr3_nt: TGCGCCAGCAGTCACAGCTCCTATAATTCACCCCTCCACTTT
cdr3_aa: CASSHSSYNSPLHF

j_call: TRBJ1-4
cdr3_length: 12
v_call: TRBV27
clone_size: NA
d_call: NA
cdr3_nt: TGTGCCAGCAGTATCCAGGGGACGGAACTGTTTTTT
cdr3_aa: CASSIQGTELFF

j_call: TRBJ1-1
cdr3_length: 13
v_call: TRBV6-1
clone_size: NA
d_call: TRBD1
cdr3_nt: TGTGCCAGCAGTGAACATCAGGGGGGGAAAGCTTTCTTT
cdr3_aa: CASSEHQGGKAFF

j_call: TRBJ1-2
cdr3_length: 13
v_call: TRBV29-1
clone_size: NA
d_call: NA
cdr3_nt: TGCAGCGTTGAATTCCGAGGGTTCGGTGGCTACACCTTC
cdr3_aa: CSVEFRGFGGYTF

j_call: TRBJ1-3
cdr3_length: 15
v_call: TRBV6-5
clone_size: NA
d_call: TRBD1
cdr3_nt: TGTGCCAGCAGTCGACAGGGTATCTCTGGAAACACCATATATTTT
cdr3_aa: CASSRQGISGNTIYF

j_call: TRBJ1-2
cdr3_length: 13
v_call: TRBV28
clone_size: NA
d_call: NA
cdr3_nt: TGTGCCAGCAGTTCAGGGGAGAACTATGGCTACACCTTC
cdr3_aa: CASSSGENYGYTF

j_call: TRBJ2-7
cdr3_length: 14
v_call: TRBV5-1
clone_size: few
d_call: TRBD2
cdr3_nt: TGCGCCAGCAGCGAACTAGCGGGGGGTCGGGAGCAGTACTTC
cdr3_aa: CASSELAGGREQYF